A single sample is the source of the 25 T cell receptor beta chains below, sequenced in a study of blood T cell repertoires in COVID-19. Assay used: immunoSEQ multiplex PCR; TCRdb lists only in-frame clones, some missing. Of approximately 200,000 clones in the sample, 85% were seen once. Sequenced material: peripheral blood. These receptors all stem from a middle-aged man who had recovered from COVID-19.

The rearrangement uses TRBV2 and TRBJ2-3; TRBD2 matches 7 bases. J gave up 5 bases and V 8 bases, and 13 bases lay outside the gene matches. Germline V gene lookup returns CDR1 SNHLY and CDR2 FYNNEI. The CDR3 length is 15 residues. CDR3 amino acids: CASGGGVWEGDTQYF. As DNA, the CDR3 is TGTGCCAGCGGGGGGGGAGTGTGGGAAGGAGATACGCAGTATTTT.

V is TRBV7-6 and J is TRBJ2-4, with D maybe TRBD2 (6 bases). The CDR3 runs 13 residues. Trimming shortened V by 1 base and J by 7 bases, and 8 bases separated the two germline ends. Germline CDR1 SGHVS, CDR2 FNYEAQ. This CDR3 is CASSLGGVNIQYF. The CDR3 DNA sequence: TGTGCCAGCAGCTTAGGGGGGGTGAACATTCAGTACTTC.

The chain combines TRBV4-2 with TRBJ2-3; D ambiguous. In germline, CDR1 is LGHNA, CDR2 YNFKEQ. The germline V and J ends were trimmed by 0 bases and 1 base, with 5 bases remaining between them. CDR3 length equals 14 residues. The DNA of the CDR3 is TGTGCCAGCAGCCAAGATTCCGGCACAGATACGCAGTATTTT. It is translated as CASSQDSGTDTQYF.

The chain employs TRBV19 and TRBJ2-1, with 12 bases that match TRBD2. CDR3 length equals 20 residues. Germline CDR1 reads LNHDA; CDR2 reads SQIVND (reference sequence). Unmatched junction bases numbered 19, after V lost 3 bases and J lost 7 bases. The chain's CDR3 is CASSISSGRVQSETVNEQFF. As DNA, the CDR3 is TGTGCCAGTAGTATCTCTAGCGGGAGGGTTCAATCAGAAACGGTTAATGAGCAGTTCTTC.

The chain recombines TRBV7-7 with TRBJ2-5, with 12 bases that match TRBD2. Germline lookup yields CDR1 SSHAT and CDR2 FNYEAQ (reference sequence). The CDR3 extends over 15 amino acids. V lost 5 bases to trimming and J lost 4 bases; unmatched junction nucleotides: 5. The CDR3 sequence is CASSPTSGRSETQYF. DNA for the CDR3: TGTGCCAGCAGCCCGACTAGCGGGAGATCAGAGACCCAGTACTTC.

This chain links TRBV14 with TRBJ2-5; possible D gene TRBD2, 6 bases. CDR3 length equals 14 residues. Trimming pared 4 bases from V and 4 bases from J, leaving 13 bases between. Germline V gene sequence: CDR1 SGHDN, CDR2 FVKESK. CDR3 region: CASSPEEGLETQYF. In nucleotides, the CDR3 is TGTGCCAGCAGCCCAGAGGAGGGGCTAGAGACCCAGTACTTC.

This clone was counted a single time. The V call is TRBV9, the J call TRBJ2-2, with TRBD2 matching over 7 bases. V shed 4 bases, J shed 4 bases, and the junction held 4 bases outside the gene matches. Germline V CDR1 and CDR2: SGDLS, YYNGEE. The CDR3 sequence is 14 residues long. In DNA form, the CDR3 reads TGTGCCAGCAGCTTCAGACTAGCCACCGGGGAGCTGTTTTTT. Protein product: CASSFRLATGELFF. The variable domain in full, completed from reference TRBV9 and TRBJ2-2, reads DSGVTQTPKHLITATGQRVTLRCSPRSGDLSVYWYQQSLDQGLQFLIQYYNGEERAKGNILERFSAQQFPDLHSELNLSSLELGDSALYFCASSFRLATGELFFGEGSRLTVL.

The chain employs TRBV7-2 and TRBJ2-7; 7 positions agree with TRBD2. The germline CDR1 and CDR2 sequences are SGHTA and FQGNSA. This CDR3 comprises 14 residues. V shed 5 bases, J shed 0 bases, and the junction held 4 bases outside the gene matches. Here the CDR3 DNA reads TGTGCCAGCAGCCCTCAGCGGGACTCCTACGAGCAGTACTTC. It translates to CASSPQRDSYEQYF. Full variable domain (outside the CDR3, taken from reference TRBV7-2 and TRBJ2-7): GAGVSQSPSNKVTEKGKDVELRCDPISGHTALYWYRQSLGQGLEFLIYFQGNSAPDKSGLPSDRFSAERTGGSVSTLTIQRTQQEDSAVYLCASSPQRDSYEQYFGPGTRLTVT.

This CDR3 reads CASSPGFLEKLFF. The DNA of the CDR3 is TGTGCCAGCAGTCCAGGTTTTTTAGAAAAACTGTTTTTT. The chain is built from TRBV28 and TRBJ1-4; no clear D. The CDR3 covers 13 residues. Deletions cut 5 bases from V and 8 bases from J, with 12 bases between. Per the germline V gene, CDR1 is MDHEN and CDR2 is SYDVKM.

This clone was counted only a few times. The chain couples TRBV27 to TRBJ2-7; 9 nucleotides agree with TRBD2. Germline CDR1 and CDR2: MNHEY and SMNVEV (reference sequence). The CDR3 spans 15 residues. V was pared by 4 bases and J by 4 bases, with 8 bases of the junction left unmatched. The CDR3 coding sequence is TGTGCCAGCAGTTCTTTAGCGGGAGCGACTTACGAGCAGTACTTC. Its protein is CASSSLAGATYEQYF.

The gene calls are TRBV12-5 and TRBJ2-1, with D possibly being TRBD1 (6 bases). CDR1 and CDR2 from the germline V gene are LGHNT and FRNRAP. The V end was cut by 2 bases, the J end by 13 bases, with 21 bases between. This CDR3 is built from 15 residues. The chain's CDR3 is CASGLWGGGNSPQFF. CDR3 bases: TGTGCTAGTGGTTTGTGGGGTGGGGGCAACTCGCCCCAGTTCTTC.

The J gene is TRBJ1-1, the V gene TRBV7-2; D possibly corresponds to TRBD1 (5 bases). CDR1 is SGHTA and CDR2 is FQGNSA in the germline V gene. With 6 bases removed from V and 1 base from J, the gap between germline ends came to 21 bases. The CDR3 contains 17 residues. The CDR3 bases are TGTGCCAGCAGTTTCCGTAGTCAGGGCTATGGGAACACTGAAGCTTTCTTT. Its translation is CASSFRSQGYGNTEAFF.

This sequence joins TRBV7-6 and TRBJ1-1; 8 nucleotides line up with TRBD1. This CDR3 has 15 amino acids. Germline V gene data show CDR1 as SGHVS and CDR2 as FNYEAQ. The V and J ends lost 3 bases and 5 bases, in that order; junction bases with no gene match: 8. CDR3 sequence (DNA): TGTGCCAGCAGCTTCAATCAGGGGGCGCGTACTGAAGCTTTCTTT. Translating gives CASSFNQGARTEAFF. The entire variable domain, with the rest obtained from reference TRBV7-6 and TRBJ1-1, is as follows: GAGVSQSPRYKVTKRGQDVALRCDPISGHVSLYWYRQALGQGPEFLTYFNYEAQQDKSGLPNDRFSAERPEGSISTLTIQRTEQRDSAMYRCASSFNQGARTEAFFGQGTRLTVV.

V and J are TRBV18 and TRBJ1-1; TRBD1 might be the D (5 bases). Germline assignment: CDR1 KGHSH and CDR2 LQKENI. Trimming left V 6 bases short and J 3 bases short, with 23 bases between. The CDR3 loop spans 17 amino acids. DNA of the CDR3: TGTGCCAGCTCCACATACGGGGAGGGGCGATCGGACACTGAAGCTTTCTTT. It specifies CASSTYGEGRSDTEAFF.

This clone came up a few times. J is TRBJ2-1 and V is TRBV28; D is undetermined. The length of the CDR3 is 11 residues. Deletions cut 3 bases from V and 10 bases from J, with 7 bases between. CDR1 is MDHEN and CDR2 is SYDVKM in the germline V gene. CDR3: CASSFSWEQFF. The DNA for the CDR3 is TGTGCCAGCAGTTTTAGCTGGGAGCAGTTCTTC.

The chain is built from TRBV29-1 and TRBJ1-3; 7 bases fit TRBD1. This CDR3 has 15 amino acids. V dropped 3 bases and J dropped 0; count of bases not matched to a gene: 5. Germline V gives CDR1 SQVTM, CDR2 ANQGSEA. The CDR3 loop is CSVEVDRLSGNTIYF. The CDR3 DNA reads TGCAGCGTTGAGGTGGACAGGCTCTCTGGAAACACCATATATTTT.

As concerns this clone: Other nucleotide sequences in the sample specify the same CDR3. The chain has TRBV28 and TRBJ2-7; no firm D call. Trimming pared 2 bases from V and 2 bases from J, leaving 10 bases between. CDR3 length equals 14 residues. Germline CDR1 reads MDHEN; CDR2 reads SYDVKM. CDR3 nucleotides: TGTGCCAGCAGTTTACTACGGTCGCCCTACGAGCAGTACTTC. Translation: CASSLLRSPYEQYF.

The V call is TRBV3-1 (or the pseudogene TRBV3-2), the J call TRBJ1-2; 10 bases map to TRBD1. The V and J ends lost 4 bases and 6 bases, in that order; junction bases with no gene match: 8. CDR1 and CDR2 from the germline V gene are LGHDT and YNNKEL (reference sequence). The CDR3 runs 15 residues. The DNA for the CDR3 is TGTGCCAGCAGCCTCCGACAGGGGGCGCGGGATGGCTACACCTTC. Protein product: CASSLRQGARDGYTF.

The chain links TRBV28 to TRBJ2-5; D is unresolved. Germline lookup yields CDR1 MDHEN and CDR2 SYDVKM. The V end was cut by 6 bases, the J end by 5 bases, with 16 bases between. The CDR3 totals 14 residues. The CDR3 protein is CASRGAGLRETQYF. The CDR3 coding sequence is TGTGCCAGCAGAGGAGCCGGGTTGCGGGAGACCCAGTACTTC.

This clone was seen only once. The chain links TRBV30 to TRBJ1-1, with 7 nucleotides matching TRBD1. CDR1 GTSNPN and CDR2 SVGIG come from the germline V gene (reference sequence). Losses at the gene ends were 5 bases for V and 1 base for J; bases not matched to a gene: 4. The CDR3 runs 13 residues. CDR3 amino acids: CAWGTGANTEAFF. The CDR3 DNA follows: TGTGCCTGGGGAACAGGGGCGAACACTGAAGCTTTCTTT.

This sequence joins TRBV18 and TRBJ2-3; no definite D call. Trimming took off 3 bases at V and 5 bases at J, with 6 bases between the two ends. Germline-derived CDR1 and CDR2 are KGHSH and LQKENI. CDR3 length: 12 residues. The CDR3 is CASSPRKDTQYF. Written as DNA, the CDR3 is TGTGCCAGCTCACCCAGGAAAGATACGCAGTATTTT.

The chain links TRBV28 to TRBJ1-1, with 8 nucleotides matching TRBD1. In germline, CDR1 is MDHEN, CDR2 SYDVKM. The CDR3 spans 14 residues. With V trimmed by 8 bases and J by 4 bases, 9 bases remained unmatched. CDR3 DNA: TGTGCCAGCGGACCAGGGGGCGCGGGCACTGAAGCTTTCTTT. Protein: CASGPGGAGTEAFF. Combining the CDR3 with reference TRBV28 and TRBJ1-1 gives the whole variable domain DVKVTQSSRYLVKRTGEKVFLECVQDMDHENMFWYRQDPGLGLRLIYFSYDVKMKEKGDIPEGYSVSREKKERFSLILESASTNQTSMYLCASGPGGAGTEAFFGQGTRLTVV.

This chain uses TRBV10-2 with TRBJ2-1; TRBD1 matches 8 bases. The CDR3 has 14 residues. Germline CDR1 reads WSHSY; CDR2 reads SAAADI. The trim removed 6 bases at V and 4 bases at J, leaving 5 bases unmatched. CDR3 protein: CASRDRERYNEQFF. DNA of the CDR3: TGCGCCAGCAGGGACAGGGAAAGATACAATGAGCAGTTCTTC.

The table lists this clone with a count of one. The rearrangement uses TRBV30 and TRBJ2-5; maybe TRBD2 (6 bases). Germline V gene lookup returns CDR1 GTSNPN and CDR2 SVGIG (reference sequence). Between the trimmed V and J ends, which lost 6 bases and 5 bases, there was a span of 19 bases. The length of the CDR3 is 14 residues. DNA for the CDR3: TGTGCCTGCTCAATCGGGAGCCGGTGGGAGACCCAGTACTTC. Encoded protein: CACSIGSRWETQYF.

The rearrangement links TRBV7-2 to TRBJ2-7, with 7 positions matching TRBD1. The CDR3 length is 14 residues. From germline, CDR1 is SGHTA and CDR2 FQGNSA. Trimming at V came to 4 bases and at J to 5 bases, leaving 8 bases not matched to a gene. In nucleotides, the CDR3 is TGTGCCAGCAGCTCACAGACAGGGCTCCACGAGCAGTACTTC. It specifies CASSSQTGLHEQYF.